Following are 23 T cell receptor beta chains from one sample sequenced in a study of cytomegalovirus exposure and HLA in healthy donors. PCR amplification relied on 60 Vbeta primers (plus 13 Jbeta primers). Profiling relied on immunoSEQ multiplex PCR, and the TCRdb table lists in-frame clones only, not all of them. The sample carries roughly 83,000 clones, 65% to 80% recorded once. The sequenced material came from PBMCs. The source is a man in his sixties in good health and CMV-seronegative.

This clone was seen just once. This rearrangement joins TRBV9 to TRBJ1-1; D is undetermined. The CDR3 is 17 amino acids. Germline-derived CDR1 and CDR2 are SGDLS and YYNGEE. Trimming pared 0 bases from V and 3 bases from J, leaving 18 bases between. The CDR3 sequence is CASSVAPRVTRDTEAFF. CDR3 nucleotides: TGTGCCAGCAGCGTAGCCCCCCGTGTTACGCGGGACACTGAAGCTTTCTTT.

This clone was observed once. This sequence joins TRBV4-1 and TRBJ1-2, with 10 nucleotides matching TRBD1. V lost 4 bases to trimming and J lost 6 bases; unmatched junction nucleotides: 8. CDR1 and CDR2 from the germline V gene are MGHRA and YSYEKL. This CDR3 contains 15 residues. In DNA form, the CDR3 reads TGCGCCAGCAGCCGCCCCGGACAGGGGGAGCATGGCTACACCTTC. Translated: CASSRPGQGEHGYTF.

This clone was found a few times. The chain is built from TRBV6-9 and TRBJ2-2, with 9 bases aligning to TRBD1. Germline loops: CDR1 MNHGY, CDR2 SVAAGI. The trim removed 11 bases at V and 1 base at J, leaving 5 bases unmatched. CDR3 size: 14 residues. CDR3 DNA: TGTGCCGCCCGGACAGGGGAGAACACCGGGGAGCTGTTTTTT. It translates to CAARTGENTGELFF.

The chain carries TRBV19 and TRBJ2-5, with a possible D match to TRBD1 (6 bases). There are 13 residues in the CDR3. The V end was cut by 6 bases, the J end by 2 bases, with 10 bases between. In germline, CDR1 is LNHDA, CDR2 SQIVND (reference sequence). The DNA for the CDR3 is TGTGCCAGTAGACAGGACAGACAAGAGACCCAGTACTTC. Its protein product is CASRQDRQETQYF. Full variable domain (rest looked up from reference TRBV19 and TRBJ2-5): DGGITQSPKYLFRKEGQNVTLSCEQNLNHDAMYWYRQDPGQGLRLIYYSQIVNDFQKGDIAEGYSVSREKKESFPLTVTSAQKNPTAFYLCASRQDRQETQYFGPGTRLLVL.

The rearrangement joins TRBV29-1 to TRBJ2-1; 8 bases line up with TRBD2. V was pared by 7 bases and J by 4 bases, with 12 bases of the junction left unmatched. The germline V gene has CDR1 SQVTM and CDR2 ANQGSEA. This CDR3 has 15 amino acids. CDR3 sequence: CSATHSGGRYNEQFF. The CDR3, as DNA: TGCAGCGCCACGCACTCGGGGGGGCGGTACAATGAGCAGTTCTTC.

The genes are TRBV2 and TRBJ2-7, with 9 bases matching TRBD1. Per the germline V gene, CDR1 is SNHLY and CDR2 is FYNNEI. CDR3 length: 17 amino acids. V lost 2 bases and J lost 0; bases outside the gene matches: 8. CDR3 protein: CASSENRDRAGSYEQYF. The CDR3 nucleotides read TGTGCCAGCAGTGAAAACCGGGACAGGGCTGGCTCCTACGAGCAGTACTTC.

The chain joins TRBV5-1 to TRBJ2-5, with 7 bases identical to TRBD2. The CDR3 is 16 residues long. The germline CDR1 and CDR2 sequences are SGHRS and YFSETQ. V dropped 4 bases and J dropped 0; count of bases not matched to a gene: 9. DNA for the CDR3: TGCGCCAGCAGCCGGGGGACGGGGGGTCACCAAGAGACCCAGTACTTC. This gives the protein CASSRGTGGHQETQYF.

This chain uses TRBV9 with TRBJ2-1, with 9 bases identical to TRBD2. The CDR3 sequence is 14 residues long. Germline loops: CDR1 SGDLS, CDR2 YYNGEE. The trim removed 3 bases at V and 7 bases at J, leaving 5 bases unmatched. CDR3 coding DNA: TGTGCCAGCAGCGCCGGGACTAGCCGAAATGAGCAGTTCTTC. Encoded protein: CASSAGTSRNEQFF.

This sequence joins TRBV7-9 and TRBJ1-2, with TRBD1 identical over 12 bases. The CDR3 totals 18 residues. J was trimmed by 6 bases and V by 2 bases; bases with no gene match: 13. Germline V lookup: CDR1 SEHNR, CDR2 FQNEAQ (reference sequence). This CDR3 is CASSLRDRGPYENHGYTF. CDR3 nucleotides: TGTGCCAGCAGCTTAAGGGACAGGGGGCCTTACGAGAATCATGGCTACACCTTC. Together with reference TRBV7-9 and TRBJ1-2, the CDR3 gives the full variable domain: DTGVSQNPRHKITKRGQNVTFRCDPISEHNRLYWYRQTLGQGPEFLTYFQNEAQLEKSRLLSDRFSAERPKGSFSTLEIQRTEQGDSAMYLCASSLRDRGPYENHGYTFGSGTRLTVV.

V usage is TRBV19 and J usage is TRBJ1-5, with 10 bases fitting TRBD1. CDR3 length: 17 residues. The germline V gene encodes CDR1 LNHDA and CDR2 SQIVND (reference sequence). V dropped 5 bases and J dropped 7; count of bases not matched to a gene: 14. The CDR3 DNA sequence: TGTGCCAGTAGTCCCAGACAAGCCGGGACAGGGGCACAGCCCCAGCATTTT. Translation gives CASSPRQAGTGAQPQHF.

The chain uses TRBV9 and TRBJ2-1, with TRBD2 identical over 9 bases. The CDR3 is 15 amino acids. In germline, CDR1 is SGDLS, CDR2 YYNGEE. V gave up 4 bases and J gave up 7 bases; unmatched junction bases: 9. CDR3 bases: TGTGCCAGCAGCCCCCCCGGGACTAGCTGGAATGAGCAGTTCTTC. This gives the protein CASSPPGTSWNEQFF. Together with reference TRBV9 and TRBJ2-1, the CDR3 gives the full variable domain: DSGVTQTPKHLITATGQRVTLRCSPRSGDLSVYWYQQSLDQGLQFLIQYYNGEERAKGNILERFSAQQFPDLHSELNLSSLELGDSALYFCASSPPGTSWNEQFFGPGTRLTVL.

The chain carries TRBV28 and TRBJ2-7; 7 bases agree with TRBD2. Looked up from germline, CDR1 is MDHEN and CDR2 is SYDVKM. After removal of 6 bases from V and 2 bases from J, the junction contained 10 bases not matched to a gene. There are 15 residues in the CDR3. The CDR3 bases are TGTGCCAGCAGACGGCCTTTGGGGGGGGCCTACGAGCAGTACTTC. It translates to CASRRPLGGAYEQYF.

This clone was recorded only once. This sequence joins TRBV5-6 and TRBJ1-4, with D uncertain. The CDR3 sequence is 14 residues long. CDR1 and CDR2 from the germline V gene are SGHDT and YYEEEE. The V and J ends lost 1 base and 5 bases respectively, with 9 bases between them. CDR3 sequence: CASSLRAGNEKLFF. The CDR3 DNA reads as TGTGCCAGCAGCTTGCGGGCGGGAAATGAAAAACTGTTTTTT.

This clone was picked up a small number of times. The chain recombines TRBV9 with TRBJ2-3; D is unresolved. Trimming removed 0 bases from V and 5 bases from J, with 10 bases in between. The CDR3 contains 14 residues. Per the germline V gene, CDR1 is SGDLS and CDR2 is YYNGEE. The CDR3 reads CASSVGGLEDTQYF. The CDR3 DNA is TGTGCCAGCAGCGTAGGAGGTCTTGAAGATACGCAGTATTTT. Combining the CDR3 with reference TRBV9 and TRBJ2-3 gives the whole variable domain DSGVTQTPKHLITATGQRVTLRCSPRSGDLSVYWYQQSLDQGLQFLIQYYNGEERAKGNILERFSAQQFPDLHSELNLSSLELGDSALYFCASSVGGLEDTQYFGPGTRLTVL.

CDR3 DNA: TGTGCCAGCAGGACAGCGGGCTCCTACAATGAGCAGTTCTTC. Translated: CASRTAGSYNEQFF. The chain employs TRBV27 and TRBJ2-1, with D possibly being TRBD2 (6 bases). This CDR3 region has 14 residues. V was shortened by 6 bases and J by 0 bases, with 9 bases between the two germline ends. Germline CDR1 and CDR2: MNHEY and SMNVEV (reference sequence).

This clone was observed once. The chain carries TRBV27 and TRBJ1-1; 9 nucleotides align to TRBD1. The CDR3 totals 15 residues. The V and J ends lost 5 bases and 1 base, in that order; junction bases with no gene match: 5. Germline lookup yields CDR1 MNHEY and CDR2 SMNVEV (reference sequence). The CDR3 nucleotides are TGTGCCAGCAGTCCCGGACAGGGGACGAACACTGAAGCTTTCTTT. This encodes CASSPGQGTNTEAFF.

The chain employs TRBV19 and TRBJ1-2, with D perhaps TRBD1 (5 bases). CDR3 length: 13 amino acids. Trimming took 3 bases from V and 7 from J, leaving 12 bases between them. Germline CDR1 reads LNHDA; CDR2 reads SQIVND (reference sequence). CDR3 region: CASSISRGTGYTF. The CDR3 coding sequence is TGTGCCAGTAGTATTAGTAGGGGTACTGGCTACACCTTC.

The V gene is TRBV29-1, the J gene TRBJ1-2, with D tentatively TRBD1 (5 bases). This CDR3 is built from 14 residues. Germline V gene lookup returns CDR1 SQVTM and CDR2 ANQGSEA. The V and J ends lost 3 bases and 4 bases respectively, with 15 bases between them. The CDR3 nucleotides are TGCAGCGTTGATCAGGGATGGGGATCCTATGGCTACACCTTC. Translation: CSVDQGWGSYGYTF.

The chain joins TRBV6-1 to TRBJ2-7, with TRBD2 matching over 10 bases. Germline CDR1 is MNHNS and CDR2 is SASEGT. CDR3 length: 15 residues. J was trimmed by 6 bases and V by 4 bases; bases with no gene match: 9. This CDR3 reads CASSAPSGGVGEQYF. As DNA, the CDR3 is TGTGCCAGCAGTGCACCTAGCGGGGGTGTCGGCGAGCAGTACTTC.

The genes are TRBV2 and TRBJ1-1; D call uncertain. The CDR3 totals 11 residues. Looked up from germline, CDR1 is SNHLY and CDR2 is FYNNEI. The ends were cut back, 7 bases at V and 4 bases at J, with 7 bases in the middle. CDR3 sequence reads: CASTFPTEAFF. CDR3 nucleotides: TGTGCCAGCACCTTTCCCACTGAAGCTTTCTTT.

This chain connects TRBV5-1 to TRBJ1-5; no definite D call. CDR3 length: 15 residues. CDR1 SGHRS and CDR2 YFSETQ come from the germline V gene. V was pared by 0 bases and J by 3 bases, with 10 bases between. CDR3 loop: CASSLDSAPNQPQHF. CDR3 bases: TGCGCCAGCAGCTTGGACAGTGCACCCAATCAGCCCCAGCATTTT.

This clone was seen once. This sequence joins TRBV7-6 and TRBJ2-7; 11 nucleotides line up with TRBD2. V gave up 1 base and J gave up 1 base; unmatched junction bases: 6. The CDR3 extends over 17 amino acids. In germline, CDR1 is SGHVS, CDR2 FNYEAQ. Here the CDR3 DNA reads TGTGCCAGCAGCTTAGGAGCTAGCGGGGGGTTATCCTACGAGCAGTACTTC. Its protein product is CASSLGASGGLSYEQYF.

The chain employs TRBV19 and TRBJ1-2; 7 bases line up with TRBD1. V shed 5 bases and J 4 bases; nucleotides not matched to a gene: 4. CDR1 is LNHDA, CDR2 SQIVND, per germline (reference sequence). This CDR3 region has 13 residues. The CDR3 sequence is CASSRTGVYGYTF. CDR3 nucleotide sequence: TGTGCCAGTAGTCGAACAGGGGTCTATGGCTACACCTTC.